A single T cell receptor beta chain is shown here with its context. Through a sample-barcoded 5' primer and a J-beta primer mix, a second PCR was run for about 6 to 11 cycles. Every sample gave at least 2.5 million paired-end reads containing CDR3. TCRdb re-derived calls from the 5' RACE reads in MiXCR, one entry per CDR3 protein. The sample has approximately 810,000 distinct CDR3 sequences; roughly 35% are singletons. The CDR3 sequence is 12 residues long. Trimming cost V 3 bases and J 7 bases, with 10 bases left between them. Germline V CDR1 and CDR2: SGDLS, YYNGEE. Isolating PBMCs gave at least 6 million of these cells per sample. Total RNA amounts of at least 6 micrograms were extracted per sample. This record belongs to a study of blood T cells in healthy people across ages. The wider study: About one barcoded beta molecule per two T cells was captured by template switching.

The sequenced material came from blood. The sequence derives from a man between 18 and 35 years old in good health. The chain carries TRBV9 and TRBJ1-1; TRBD1 is a possible D gene (6 bases). CDR3 sequence reads: CASSAEQGEAFF. In DNA, the CDR3 is TGTGCCAGCAGCGCCGAACAGGGTGAAGCTTTCTTT.